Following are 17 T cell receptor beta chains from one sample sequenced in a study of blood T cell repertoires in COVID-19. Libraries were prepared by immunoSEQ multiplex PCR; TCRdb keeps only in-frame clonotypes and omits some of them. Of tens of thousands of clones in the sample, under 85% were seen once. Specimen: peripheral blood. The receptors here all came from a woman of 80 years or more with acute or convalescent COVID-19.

CDR3 residues: CASTTGGPYEQYF. The CDR3 coding sequence is TGTGCCAGCACGACGGGAGGGCCCTACGAGCAGTACTTC. This sequence joins TRBV6-5 and TRBJ2-7; TRBD2 aligns across 8 bases. CDR1 and CDR2 from the germline V gene are MNHEY and SVGAGI. J lost 2 bases, V lost 7 bases, and 4 bases had no gene match. This CDR3 comprises 13 residues.

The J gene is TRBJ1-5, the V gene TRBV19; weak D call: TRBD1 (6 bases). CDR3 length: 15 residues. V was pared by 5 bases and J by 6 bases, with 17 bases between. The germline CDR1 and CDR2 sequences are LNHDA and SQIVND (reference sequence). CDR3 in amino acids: CASSPHGGPGQPQHF. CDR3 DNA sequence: TGTGCCAGTAGTCCCCATGGGGGCCCAGGTCAGCCCCAGCATTTT.

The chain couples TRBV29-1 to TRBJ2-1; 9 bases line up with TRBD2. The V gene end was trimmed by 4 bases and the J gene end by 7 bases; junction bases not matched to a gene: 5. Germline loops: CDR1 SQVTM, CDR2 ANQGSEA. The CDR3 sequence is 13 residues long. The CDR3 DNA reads TGCAGCGTTGCCGCTAGCGGGATGAATGAGCAGTTCTTC. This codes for CSVAASGMNEQFF.

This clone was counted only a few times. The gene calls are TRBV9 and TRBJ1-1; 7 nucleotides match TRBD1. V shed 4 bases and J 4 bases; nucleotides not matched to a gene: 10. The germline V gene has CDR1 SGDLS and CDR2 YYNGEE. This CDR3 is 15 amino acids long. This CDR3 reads CASSPRHQGGTEAFF. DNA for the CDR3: TGTGCCAGCAGCCCCCGGCACCAGGGGGGCACTGAAGCTTTCTTT.

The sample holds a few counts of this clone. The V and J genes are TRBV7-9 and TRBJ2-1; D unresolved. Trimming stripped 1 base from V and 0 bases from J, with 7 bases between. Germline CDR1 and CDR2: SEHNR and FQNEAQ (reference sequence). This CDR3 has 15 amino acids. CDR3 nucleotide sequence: TGTGCCAGCAGCTTAGTCGGTAGCTCCTACAATGAGCAGTTCTTC. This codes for CASSLVGSSYNEQFF.

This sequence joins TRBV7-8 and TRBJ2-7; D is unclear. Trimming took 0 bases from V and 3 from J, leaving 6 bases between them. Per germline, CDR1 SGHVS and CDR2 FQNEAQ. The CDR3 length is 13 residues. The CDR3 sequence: CASSLAAHYEQYF. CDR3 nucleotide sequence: TGTGCCAGCAGCTTAGCGGCTCACTACGAGCAGTACTTC.

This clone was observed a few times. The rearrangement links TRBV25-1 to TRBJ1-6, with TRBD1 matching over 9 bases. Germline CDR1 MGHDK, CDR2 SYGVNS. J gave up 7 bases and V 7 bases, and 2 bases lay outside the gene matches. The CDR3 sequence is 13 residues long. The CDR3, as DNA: TGTGCCAGCAAGGGGACAGGGAATTCACCCCTCCACTTT. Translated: CASKGTGNSPLHF.

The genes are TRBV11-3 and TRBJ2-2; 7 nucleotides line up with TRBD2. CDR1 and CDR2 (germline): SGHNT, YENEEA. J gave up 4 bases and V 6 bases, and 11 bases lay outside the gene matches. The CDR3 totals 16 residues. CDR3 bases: TGTGCCAGCAGTCTGGGGAAACTAGCGACCACCGGGGAGCTGTTTTTT. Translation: CASSLGKLATTGELFF.

The CDR3 sequence is CASSAQLAGSNEQFF. The CDR3 coding sequence is TGTGCCAGCAGCGCCCAGCTAGCGGGAAGCAATGAGCAGTTCTTC. The rearrangement uses TRBV28 and TRBJ2-1, with 9 bases matching TRBD2. This CDR3 region has 15 residues. Per germline, CDR1 MDHEN and CDR2 SYDVKM. The ends lost 6 bases at V and 6 bases at J; junction bases unmatched: 9.

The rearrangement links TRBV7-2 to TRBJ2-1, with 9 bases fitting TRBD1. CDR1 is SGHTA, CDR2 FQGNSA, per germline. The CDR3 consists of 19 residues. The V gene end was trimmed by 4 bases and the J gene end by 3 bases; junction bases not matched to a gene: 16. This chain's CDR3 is CASSSPNRQGGPFYNEQFF. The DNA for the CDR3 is TGTGCCAGCAGCTCCCCAAATCGACAGGGGGGACCCTTCTACAATGAGCAGTTCTTC.

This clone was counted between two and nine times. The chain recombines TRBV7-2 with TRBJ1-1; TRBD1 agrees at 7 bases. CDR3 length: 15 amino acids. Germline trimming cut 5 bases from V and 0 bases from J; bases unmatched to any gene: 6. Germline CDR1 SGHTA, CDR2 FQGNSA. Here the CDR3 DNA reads TGTGCCAGCAGCACACGGACAGGCCTGAACACTGAAGCTTTCTTT. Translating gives CASSTRTGLNTEAFF.

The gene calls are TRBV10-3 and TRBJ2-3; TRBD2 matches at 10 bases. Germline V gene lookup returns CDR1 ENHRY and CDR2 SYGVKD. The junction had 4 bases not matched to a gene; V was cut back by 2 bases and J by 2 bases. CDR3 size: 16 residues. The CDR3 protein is CAISEKSGRATDTQYF. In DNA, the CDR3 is TGTGCCATCAGTGAGAAGAGCGGGAGGGCCACAGATACGCAGTATTTT.

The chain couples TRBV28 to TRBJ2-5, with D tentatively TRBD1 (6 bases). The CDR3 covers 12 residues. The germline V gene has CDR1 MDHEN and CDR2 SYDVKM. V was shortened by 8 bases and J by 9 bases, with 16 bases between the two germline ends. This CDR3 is CASWDKPTAQYF. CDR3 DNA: TGTGCCAGCTGGGACAAGCCGACGGCCCAGTACTTC.

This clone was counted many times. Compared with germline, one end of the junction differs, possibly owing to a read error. The chain's CDR3 is CASRQQGLPEAFF. In DNA form, the CDR3 reads TGTGCCAGCAGGCAACAGGGGCTGCCTGAGGCTTTCTTT. The chain recombines TRBV6-4 with TRBJ1-1, with 7 bases aligning to TRBD1. The CDR3 length is 13 residues. In germline, CDR1 is MRHNA, CDR2 SNTAGT.

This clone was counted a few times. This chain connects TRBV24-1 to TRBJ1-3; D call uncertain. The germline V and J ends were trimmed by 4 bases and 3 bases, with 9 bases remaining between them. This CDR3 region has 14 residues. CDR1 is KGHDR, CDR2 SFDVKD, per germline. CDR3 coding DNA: TGTGCCACCAGTGAATTGGGAGATGGAAACACCATATATTTT. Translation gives CATSELGDGNTIYF.

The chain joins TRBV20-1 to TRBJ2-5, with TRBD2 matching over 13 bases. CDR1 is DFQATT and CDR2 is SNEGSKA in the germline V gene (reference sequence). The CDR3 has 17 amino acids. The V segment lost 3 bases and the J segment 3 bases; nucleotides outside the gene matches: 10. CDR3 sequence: CSASLKEGLAGKETQYF. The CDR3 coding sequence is TGCAGTGCTAGTCTTAAAGAGGGACTAGCGGGAAAAGAGACCCAGTACTTC.

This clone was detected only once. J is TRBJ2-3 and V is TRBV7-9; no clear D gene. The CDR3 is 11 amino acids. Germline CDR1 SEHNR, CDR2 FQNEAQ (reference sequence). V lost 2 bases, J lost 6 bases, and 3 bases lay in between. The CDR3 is CASSLLDTQYF. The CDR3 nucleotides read TGTGCCAGCAGCTTACTGGATACGCAGTATTTT. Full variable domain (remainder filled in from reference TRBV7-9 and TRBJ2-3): DTGVSQNPRHKITKRGQNVTFRCDPISEHNRLYWYRQTLGQGPEFLTYFQNEAQLEKSRLLSDRFSAERPKGSFSTLEIQRTEQGDSAMYLCASSLLDTQYFGPGTRLTVL.